This T cell receptor (beta chain) was recovered during a study of blood T cell repertoires in COVID-19. The data were produced by immunoSEQ multiplex PCR, yet TCRdb's version contains in-frame clones alone and is incomplete. The profile covers about 67,000 clones, with roughly 89% appearing a single time and roughly 18% taken by the ten largest. Between the trimmed V and J ends, which lost 0 bases and 2 bases, there was a span of 8 bases. Looked up from germline, CDR1 is MGHRA and CDR2 is YSYEKL. This CDR3 region has 15 residues. This sequence originates from a woman aged 80 or over with acute or convalescent COVID-19. The chain joins TRBV4-1 to TRBJ2-1, with D possibly matching TRBD2 (5 bases). Sequencing input: peripheral blood. The CDR3 is CASSQESGPYNEQFF. The CDR3 DNA follows: TGCGCCAGCAGCCAAGAAAGCGGTCCCTACAATGAGCAGTTCTTC.